These 30 T cell receptor beta chains were sequenced from one sample in a study of T cell responses to AZD1222 COVID-19 vaccine. The assay was immunoSEQ multiplex PCR, and TCRdb's table has in-frame clones only and misses some. The table shows about 120,000 clones, with about 90% occurring only once. This sample comprised peripheral blood, obtained on day 0 of AZD1222 vaccination. Receptor source: an adult in good health.

The chain recombines TRBV10-3 with TRBJ1-1; D gene unclear. Germline CDR1 reads ENHRY; CDR2 reads SYGVKD. The ends were cut back, 6 bases at V and 1 base at J, with 12 bases in the middle. The CDR3 is 14 residues long. DNA for the CDR3: TGTGCCATCAGGGCCATGGAATCGAACACTGAAGCTTTCTTT. Translating gives CAIRAMESNTEAFF.

The chain couples TRBV9 to TRBJ2-3; 10 nucleotides align to TRBD1. Trimming removed 4 bases from V and 3 bases from J; junction bases left unmatched: 5. Looked up from germline, CDR1 is SGDLS and CDR2 is YYNGEE. This CDR3 has 15 amino acids. The CDR3 nucleotides are TGTGCCAGCAGCAGGGACAGGGGAGAGACAGATACGCAGTATTTT. This gives the protein CASSRDRGETDTQYF.

The V and J genes are TRBV28 and TRBJ1-5; D call uncertain. Germline V CDR1 and CDR2: MDHEN, SYDVKM. V was shortened by 6 bases and J by 2 bases, with 14 bases between the two germline ends. The CDR3 runs to 15 residues. The DNA for the CDR3 is TGTGCCAGCAGCCCCCCGGAGCAACGCAATCAGCCCCAGCATTTT. As protein: CASSPPEQRNQPQHF.

CDR3 coding DNA: TGTGCCAGCTGGGTCGGGGGGGCCCCAGATACGCAGTATTTT. Its translation is CASWVGGAPDTQYF. The J gene is TRBJ2-3, the V gene TRBV6-5; the match to TRBD2 covers 8 bases. The CDR3 sequence is 14 residues long. Germline V gene data show CDR1 as MNHEY and CDR2 as SVGAGI. V dropped 8 bases and J dropped 4; count of bases not matched to a gene: 8.

DNA for the CDR3: TGTGCCAGCAGCCTCGGAATTTTGAACACTGAAGCTTTCTTT. It specifies CASSLGILNTEAFF. The J gene is TRBJ1-1, the V gene TRBV3-1 (or the pseudogene TRBV3-2); no clear D gene. Per germline, CDR1 LGHDT and CDR2 YNNKEL (reference sequence). This CDR3 has 14 residues. V shed 4 bases and J shed 0 bases, with 9 bases lying between them.

J is TRBJ1-1 and V is TRBV6-2 or TRBV6-3; D is possibly TRBD1 (6 bases). Deletions cut 5 bases from V and 4 bases from J, with 17 bases between. Per germline, CDR1 MNHEY and CDR2 SVGEGT. The CDR3 has 15 residues. The DNA of the CDR3 is TGTGCCAGCAGTAGGGGACAACCTAGGACCACTGAAGCTTTCTTT. This sequence encodes CASSRGQPRTTEAFF.

The chain joins TRBV3-1 (or the pseudogene TRBV3-2) to TRBJ2-7; TRBD2 is a possible D gene (6 bases). The germline V gene encodes CDR1 LGHDT and CDR2 YNNKEL (reference sequence). V was cut by 4 bases and J by 6 bases, with 10 bases left in between. The CDR3 has 12 residues. The CDR3 here is CASSPLRGEQYF. In DNA, the CDR3 is TGTGCCAGCAGCCCCCTGCGGGGCGAGCAGTACTTC.

The chain is built from TRBV5-1 and TRBJ1-2; D gene uncertain. The CDR3 has 14 amino acids. The V end lost 4 bases, the J end lost 8 bases, and 18 bases lay between the germline ends. The V gene's germline CDR1 is SGHRS and CDR2 YFSETQ. Here the CDR3 reads CASSANGEIRGYTF. DNA for the CDR3: TGCGCCAGCAGCGCGAATGGGGAGATTCGCGGCTACACCTTC.

The rearrangement uses TRBV9 and TRBJ2-7; 7 bases line up with TRBD2. V was pared by 3 bases and J by 3 bases, with 6 bases of the junction left unmatched. This CDR3 has 14 amino acids. CDR1 is SGDLS and CDR2 is YYNGEE in the germline V gene. CDR3: CASSAGTTHYEQYF. The CDR3 coding sequence is TGTGCCAGCAGCGCCGGGACTACCCACTACGAGCAGTACTTC.

This clone appeared a single time. J is TRBJ1-1 and V is TRBV4-3; possible D gene TRBD1, 5 bases. The V and J ends lost 0 bases and 7 bases respectively, with 15 bases between them. This CDR3 is built from 15 residues. CDR1 and CDR2 from the germline V gene are LGHNA and YSLEER. CDR3 nucleotides: TGCGCCAGCAGCCAAGATCGAGGGGCGCGGATTGAAGCTTTCTTT. Protein product: CASSQDRGARIEAFF.

The genes are TRBV6-5 and TRBJ1-1, with 7 bases lining up with TRBD1. The CDR3 has 15 amino acids. The germline gives CDR1 MNHEY, CDR2 SVGAGI. J gave up 3 bases and V 2 bases, and 6 bases lay outside the gene matches. As DNA, the CDR3 is TGTGCCAGCAGTTACAAACAGGGGATGGACACTGAAGCTTTCTTT. Translating gives CASSYKQGMDTEAFF.

The chain carries TRBV19 and TRBJ2-5; 8 nucleotides align to TRBD1. The ends lost 3 bases at V and 3 bases at J; junction bases unmatched: 3. The CDR3 runs to 14 residues. Germline CDR1 is LNHDA and CDR2 is SQIVND (reference sequence). The CDR3 loop reads CASSIQGAEETQYF. The DNA for the CDR3 is TGTGCCAGTAGTATTCAGGGGGCAGAAGAGACCCAGTACTTC.

This sequence joins TRBV9 and TRBJ2-1, with a tentative D call TRBD2 (5 bases). The V end lost 3 bases, the J end lost 6 bases, and 13 bases lay between the germline ends. The CDR3 is made up of 14 amino acids. Germline loops: CDR1 SGDLS, CDR2 YYNGEE. CDR3 nucleotides: TGTGCCAGCAGCGGGGAACTAGACGGCAATGAGCAGTTCTTC. Translation gives CASSGELDGNEQFF.

In DNA, the CDR3 is TGTGCCAGCAGCCGACCTTCAGCGGGAGTAGTTGGTACGCAGTATTTT. Protein sequence: CASSRPSAGVVGTQYF. The chain has TRBV11-2 and TRBJ2-3; 8 bases are a match to TRBD2. This CDR3 contains 16 residues. CDR1 SGHAT and CDR2 FQNNGV come from the germline V gene. V dropped 5 bases and J dropped 8; count of bases not matched to a gene: 15.

The chain links TRBV4-3 to TRBJ1-6; 8 positions match TRBD1. CDR3 size: 18 residues. CDR1 is LGHNA and CDR2 is YSLEER in the germline V gene. The ends lost 1 base at V and 6 bases at J; junction bases unmatched: 11. The CDR3 is CASSQVRDRGLFNSPLHF. Written as DNA, the CDR3 is TGCGCCAGCAGCCAAGTGCGAGACAGGGGTCTATTTAATTCACCCCTCCACTTT.

The chain uses TRBV29-1 and TRBJ1-2; D uncertain. With 4 bases removed from V and 3 bases from J, the gap between germline ends came to 3 bases. Germline V CDR1 and CDR2: SQVTM, ANQGSEA. The CDR3 runs 10 residues. The CDR3 protein is CSVVHYGYTF. CDR3 DNA: TGCAGCGTTGTCCACTATGGCTACACCTTC.

V is TRBV5-1 and J is TRBJ2-7, with 7 nucleotides matching TRBD2. This CDR3 spans 14 amino acids. Germline V CDR1 and CDR2: SGHRS, YFSETQ. V was pared by 5 bases and J by 7 bases, with 12 bases of the junction left unmatched. In nucleotides, the CDR3 is TGCGCCAGCAGACCCCCGGGACTATTTTCTGAGCAGTACTTC. It encodes CASRPPGLFSEQYF.

V gene TRBV7-9 combines with J gene TRBJ1-2, with 7 bases fitting TRBD1. V was pared by 1 base and J by 2 bases, with 1 base of the junction left unmatched. CDR1 and CDR2 (germline): SEHNR, FQNEAQ (reference sequence). This CDR3 has 14 amino acids. This CDR3 reads CASSLETGNYGYTF. CDR3 DNA: TGTGCCAGCAGCTTAGAGACAGGGAACTATGGCTACACCTTC.

This chain links TRBV27 with TRBJ1-1, with 8 bases fitting TRBD1. The CDR3 contains 13 residues. CDR1 and CDR2 (germline): MNHEY, SMNVEV (reference sequence). The ends lost 6 bases at V and 5 bases at J; junction bases unmatched: 5. The CDR3 sequence: CASRTGEVTEAFF. The CDR3 coding sequence is TGTGCCAGCAGGACAGGGGAGGTGACTGAAGCTTTCTTT.

The rearrangement joins TRBV27 to TRBJ2-7; D is ambiguous. The CDR3 covers 13 residues. V was shortened by 3 bases and J by 2 bases, with 8 bases between the two germline ends. Germline V gene data show CDR1 as MNHEY and CDR2 as SMNVEV (reference sequence). The CDR3 here is CASSFGQPYEQYF. The CDR3 region has the DNA TGTGCCAGCAGTTTCGGGCAGCCCTACGAGCAGTACTTC.

The V gene is TRBV14, the J gene TRBJ2-1; D is undetermined. V was trimmed by 3 bases and J by 0 bases, leaving 12 bases between them. The V gene's germline CDR1 is SGHDN and CDR2 FVKESK. This CDR3 has 16 residues. The CDR3 DNA sequence: TGTGCCAGCAGCCAGATTTTTCAGAGCTCCTACAATGAGCAGTTCTTC. Protein sequence: CASSQIFQSSYNEQFF.

The chain joins TRBV7-2 to TRBJ1-2; no firm D call. Per germline, CDR1 SGHTA and CDR2 FQGNSA. The CDR3 loop spans 15 amino acids. Trimming pared 3 bases from V and 8 bases from J, leaving 19 bases between. The CDR3 coding sequence is TGTGCCAGCAGCTTCCTGACCGGGTACAGTGGGGGCTACACCTTC. This encodes CASSFLTGYSGGYTF.

The gene calls are TRBV30 and TRBJ1-2; 8 nucleotides agree with TRBD1. CDR3 size: 15 residues. Trimming cost V 2 bases and J 5 bases; bases outside gene matches: 10. Germline CDR1 and CDR2: GTSNPN and SVGIG (reference sequence). In DNA, the CDR3 is TGTGCCTGGAGTTCGACAGGGGCCCCTAGGTATGGCTACACCTTC. Translating it yields CAWSSTGAPRYGYTF.

The chain couples TRBV7-6 to TRBJ1-5; 9 positions agree with TRBD1. The germline gives CDR1 SGHVS, CDR2 FNYEAQ. With V trimmed by 5 bases and J by 7 bases, 12 bases remained unmatched. CDR3 size: 16 residues. Written as DNA, the CDR3 is TGTGCCAGCAGCCCCTGGCCGGGACAGGGAGGGCAGCCCCAGCATTTT. Its protein product is CASSPWPGQGGQPQHF.

V is TRBV27 and J is TRBJ2-1; possible D gene TRBD1, 5 bases. Germline-derived CDR1 and CDR2 are MNHEY and SMNVEV (reference sequence). The ends were cut back, 0 bases at V and 9 bases at J, with 15 bases in the middle. The CDR3 is 15 amino acids. CDR3 nucleotides: TGTGCCAGCAGTTTATCTCCGACAGCGAGGAGTGAGCAGTTCTTC. Amino acids: CASSLSPTARSEQFF.

This chain uses TRBV12-5 with TRBJ1-1, with a tentative D call TRBD1 (6 bases). With 0 bases removed from V and 0 bases from J, the gap between germline ends came to 17 bases. Germline CDR1 reads LGHNT; CDR2 reads FRNRAP. The CDR3 contains 18 residues. The CDR3 protein is CASGLVLSGQGLNTEAFF. CDR3 nucleotide sequence: TGTGCTAGTGGTTTGGTACTTTCTGGGCAGGGGCTGAACACTGAAGCTTTCTTT.

The genes are TRBV19 and TRBJ1-5, with D unclear. The germline V and J ends were trimmed by 1 base and 11 bases, with 18 bases remaining between them. CDR3 length equals 15 residues. Germline CDR1 reads LNHDA; CDR2 reads SQIVND (reference sequence). CDR3 sequence (DNA): TGTGCCAGTAGTATAGGGCCAGCCCGCAGCCAGACCCAGCATTTT. This gives the protein CASSIGPARSQTQHF.

The J gene is TRBJ2-2, the V gene TRBV6-4, with TRBD2 matching 13 bases. The germline V gene has CDR1 MRHNA and CDR2 SNTAGT. V shed 8 bases and J 5 bases; nucleotides not matched to a gene: 11. The CDR3 contains 17 residues. The CDR3 region is CASGRLAGGYWTGELFF. As DNA, the CDR3 is TGTGCCAGCGGGCGACTAGCGGGAGGATATTGGACCGGGGAGCTGTTTTTT.

This clone was recorded a few times. The chain uses TRBV28 and TRBJ2-7; D unresolved. Trimming cost V 6 bases and J 0 bases, with 15 bases left between them. Looked up from germline, CDR1 is MDHEN and CDR2 is SYDVKM. This CDR3 comprises 15 residues. The CDR3 here is CASRISSLGSYEQYF. DNA for the CDR3: TGTGCCAGCAGAATTTCGTCGCTAGGCTCCTACGAGCAGTACTTC. Based on the CDR3 plus reference TRBV28 and TRBJ2-7, the full variable domain is DVKVTQSSRYLVKRTGEKVFLECVQDMDHENMFWYRQDPGLGLRLIYFSYDVKMKEKGDIPEGYSVSREKKERFSLILESASTNQTSMYLCASRISSLGSYEQYFGPGTRLTVT.

The chain recombines TRBV19 with TRBJ1-1; D gene ambiguous. The CDR3 runs to 13 residues. The germline gives CDR1 LNHDA, CDR2 SQIVND (reference sequence). V lost 3 bases and J lost 0, with 5 bases in between. The CDR3 DNA reads TGTGCCAGTAGTATGGGATTGAACACTGAAGCTTTCTTT. Translated: CASSMGLNTEAFF.